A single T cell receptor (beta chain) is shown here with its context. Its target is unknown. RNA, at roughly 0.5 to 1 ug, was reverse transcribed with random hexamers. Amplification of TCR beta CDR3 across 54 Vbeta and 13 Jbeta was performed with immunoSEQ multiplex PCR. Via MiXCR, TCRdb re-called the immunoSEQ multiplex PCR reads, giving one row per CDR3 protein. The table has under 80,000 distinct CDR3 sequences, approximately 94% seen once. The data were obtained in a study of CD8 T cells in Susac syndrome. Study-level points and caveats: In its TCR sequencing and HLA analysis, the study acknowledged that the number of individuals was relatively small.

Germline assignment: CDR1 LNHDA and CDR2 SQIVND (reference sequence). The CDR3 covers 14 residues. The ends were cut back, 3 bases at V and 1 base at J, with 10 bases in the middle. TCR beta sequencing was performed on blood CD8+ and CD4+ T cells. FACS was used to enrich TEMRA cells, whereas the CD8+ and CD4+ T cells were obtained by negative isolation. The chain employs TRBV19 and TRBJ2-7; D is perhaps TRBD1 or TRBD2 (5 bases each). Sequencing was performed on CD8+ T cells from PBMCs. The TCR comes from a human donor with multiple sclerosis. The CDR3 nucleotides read TGTGCCAGTAGTATGGGGCTAGCTTCCTACGAGCAGTACTTC. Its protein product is CASSMGLASYEQYF.